This T cell receptor (beta chain) was recovered during a study of OX40 agonist ivuxolimab in advanced cancers. The CDR3 is 13 amino acids. Trimming removed 3 bases from V and 6 bases from J, with 10 bases in between. Germline values: CDR1 LNHDA, CDR2 SQIVND (reference sequence). The protocol was immunoSEQ multiplex PCR, while the TCRdb copy is restricted to in-frame clones and leaves out a portion. The table lists tens of thousands of clones, roughly 87% of them singletons. The sequence was collected from an adult with an advanced solid tumor such as melanoma, head and neck, liver or kidney cancer. The sample consisted of CD4+ or CD8+ T cells sorted from blood, taken in a trial of the OX40 agonist ivuxolimab. The chain joins TRBV19 to TRBJ2-3; D is unclear. The CDR3 sequence is CASSMTNLDTQYF. The CDR3, as DNA: TGTGCCAGTAGTATGACGAATCTGGATACGCAGTATTTT. The whole variable domain, filled in from reference TRBV19 and TRBJ2-3, reads DGGITQSPKYLFRKEGQNVTLSCEQNLNHDAMYWYRQDPGQGLRLIYYSQIVNDFQKGDIAEGYSVSREKKESFPLTVTSAQKNPTAFYLCASSMTNLDTQYFGPGTRLTVL.